The rows below give T cell receptor beta chains drawn from one sample of a study of tumor and adjacent non-tumor tissue in lung cancer. TCRdb re-called the multiplex PCR reads through MiXCR, storing one row per CDR3 protein. The sample has under 150,000 distinct CDR3 sequences, around two thirds seen once. The sequenced sample consisted of lung tumor tissue. The receptors stem from a man aged 55 to 70 with small cell lung cancer. Each CDR3 is given with its conserved first and last residue. Fields, in order: V gene, D gene, clone size, J gene, CDR3 DNA, CDR3 protein. A D gene is named only where the DNA matches it firmly. The listing skips clone size in some rows; elsewhere it reads once, few, many or a size class.

>TRBV5-5|NA|few|TRBJ1-1
TGTGCCAGCAGCTTGCGTCGGCCGGCTGACGGCACTGAAGCTTTCTTT
CASSLRRPADGTEAFF
>TRBV29-1|TRBD2|many|TRBJ2-1
TGCAGCGTCACCACCCGGACTAGCTCACGTACGTTCTTC
CSVTTRTSSRTFF
>TRBV5-3|NA|NA|TRBJ2-2
TGTGCCAGAAGCTTGGAAGGGCGGCTTAACACCGGGGAGCTGTTTTTT
CARSLEGRLNTGELFF
>TRBV24-1|TRBD1|NA|TRBJ2-2
TGTGCCACCAGTGTAACAGGGGTGGAGGAGCTGTTTTTT
CATSVTGVEELFF
>TRBV6-6|NA|NA|TRBJ1-5
TGTGCCAGCAGTTACTCGCTCGATGTGGGGGGCAATCAGCCCCAGCATTTT
CASSYSLDVGGNQPQHF
>TRBV29-1|NA|NA|TRBJ2-7
TGCAGCATTGAAGGGGGTGGCGACGAGCAGTACTTC
CSIEGGGDEQYF
>TRBV11-2|TRBD2|many|TRBJ2-3
TGTGCCAGCAACCTAGCGGGAGTAGATACGCAGTATTTT
CASNLAGVDTQYF
>TRBV7-8|TRBD2|NA|TRBJ2-1
TGTGCCAACAGCCAAAGCCCTTATAGCGGGAGCTATAATGAGCAGTTCTTC
CANSQSPYSGSYNEQFF
>TRBV11-1|TRBD2|NA|TRBJ2-3
TGTGCCAGCGGGTACGGGAGGACCGGAAATACGCAGTATTTT
CASGYGRTGNTQYF
>TRBV6-1|TRBD1|NA|TRBJ1-5
TGTGCCAGCAAGATTACAGGGGGGAGTCAGCCCCAGCATTTT
CASKITGGSQPQHF
>TRBV11-2|TRBD2|NA|TRBJ2-1
TGTCGCAGCAGCTTAGCGGTAGCGGGAGGGAGTAGGTCCTACAATGAGCAGTTCTTC
CRSSLAVAGGSRSYNEQFF
>TRBV5-1|NA|NA|TRBJ2-1
TGCGTCAGCAGCCCGAACTACAATGAGCAGTTCTTC
CVSSPNYNEQFF
>TRBV10-2|NA|NA|TRBJ2-6
TGCGTCAGTAGTGAAGAGCAGGGGACCTCTGGGGCCAACGTCCTGACTTTC
CVSSEEQGTSGANVLTF
>TRBV5-4|TRBD2|NA|TRBJ2-3
TGTGCCAGCAGGCCTGCTAGCGGGATCACAGATACACAGTATTTT
CASRPASGITDTQYF
>TRBV11-2|TRBD1|NA|TRBJ2-1
TGTGCCAGCAGCTCTTCTTCAACAGGGGACCCTAGGCAGTTCTTC
CASSSSSTGDPRQFF
>TRBV20-1|NA|many|TRBJ1-5
TGCAGTGCTAGAGATCCACAGGCTAGCAATCAGCCCCAGCATTTT
CSARDPQASNQPQHF
>TRBV29-1|TRBD1|NA|TRBJ1-1
TGCTGCGTCTCCTCAGGGACAGACGAGCCATCTTTCTTT
CCVSSGTDEPSFF
>TRBV5-4|TRBD1|NA|TRBJ1-2
TGTGCCAGCAACAGGACAGGGGAAGGTGGCTACACCTTC
CASNRTGEGGYTF
>TRBV4-2|NA|NA|TRBJ1-2
TGTGCCAGCAGACAAGATCGGCAGACTAACTATGACTACACCTTC
CASRQDRQTNYDYTF
>TRBV6-5|TRBD1|NA|TRBJ1-2
TGTGCTAGCAGACAACAGGGGGGCGATGACTACACCTTC
CASRQQGGDDYTF
>TRBV5-5|TRBD2|NA|TRBJ2-2
TGTGTCAGCAGCTCGCTGACTAGCCGGAACACCGGGGAGCTGTTTTTT
CVSSSLTSRNTGELFF
>TRBV5-1|NA|NA|TRBJ1-1
TGCGCCAGCAGCTTGGGTTGGCGTAGCACTGAAGCTTTCTTT
CASSLGWRSTEAFF
>TRBV11-3|TRBD1|medium-sized|TRBJ1-2
TGTGCCAGCAGCTTTACAGGGGAGGCTGGCTACACCTTC
CASSFTGEAGYTF
>TRBV7-9|NA|NA|TRBJ1-1
TGTGCCAGCAGCATTAGGGGTTCGAACACTGAAGCTCTCTTT
CASSIRGSNTEALF
>TRBV4-2|TRBD1|NA|TRBJ1-1
TGTACCAGCAGCTCAAGTCCGGGACAGATGAACACTGAAGCTTTCTTT
CTSSSSPGQMNTEAFF
>TRBV30|NA|few|TRBJ2-7
TGTGCCTGGAGCTTGGGCTACGAGCAGTACTTC
CAWSLGYEQYF
>TRBV6-1|NA|NA|TRBJ1-1
TGTGCCAGCAGTGATTTCCGGGGTTGGGACACTGAAGCTTTCTTT
CASSDFRGWDTEAFF
>TRBV11-3|NA|many|TRBJ2-3
TGTGCCAGCAGCACCGGGGCCACAGATACGCAGTATTTT
CASSTGATDTQYF
>TRBV20-1|NA|many|TRBJ2-7
TGCAGTGCTATCGGGGGGACAGACTACGAGCAGTACTTC
CSAIGGTDYEQYF
>TRBV11-1|TRBD1|once|TRBJ2-7
TGTGCCAGCAGCCAAGGACAGGGGACCGGGCAATACTTC
CASSQGQGTGQYF
>TRBV4-2|NA|NA|TRBJ2-4
TGTGCCAGCAGCCGAGACATCATTCAGTACTTC
CASSRDIIQYF
>TRBV20-1|TRBD2|NA|TRBJ2-1
TGCAGTGCTAGAGATCGGGTTAGCGGGGATGAGCAGTTCTTC
CSARDRVSGDEQFF
>TRBV11-2|TRBD1|few|TRBJ2-1
TGTGTCAGCAGCTTAGTTCGGTCCCCGGACAGGGTTATGAATGAGCGGTTCTTC
CVSSLVRSPDRVMNERFF
>TRBV6-2/TRBV6-3|NA|NA|TRBJ1-5
TGTGCCAGTAGTTTCAACGAAAATCCGCCCCAGCATTTT
CASSFNENPPQHF
>TRBV12-2|NA|once|TRBJ2-7
TGTGCGCCGACAAGGGCCGCCATCTACGAACAGTACTTC
CAPTRAAIYEQYF
>TRBV4-2|NA|NA|TRBJ2-1
TGTACCAGCAGCCAAGTTGCAACCTCCTACAATGAGCAGTTCTTC
CTSSQVATSYNEQFF
>TRBV11-1|NA|NA|TRBJ2-3
TGTGCCAGCAACTTAAGTGCTGATACGCAGTATTTT
CASNLSADTQYF
>TRBV5-5|NA|NA|TRBJ2-2
TGTGCCAGCAGAGCATGGGGGACCGGGGAGCTGTCTTTT
CASRAWGTGELSF
>TRBV6-1|NA|many|TRBJ2-3
TGTGCCAGCACTTATGGTGTTAAAGATACGCAGTATTTT
CASTYGVKDTQYF
>TRBV11-2|NA|NA|TRBJ2-1
TGTGCCAGTACCTTCGTTTCTCCCCCCCACAACGAGCAGTTCTTC
CASTFVSPPHNEQFF
>TRBV6-1|NA|NA|TRBJ2-3
TGTGCCAACAGTGAAAGATGGGGAGATACGCAGTATTTT
CANSERWGDTQYF
>TRBV29-1|TRBD2|NA|TRBJ2-3
TGCAGCGTGCCGGGACTACCCAAGTATTTT
CSVPGLPKYF
>TRBV29-1|NA|few|TRBJ2-1
TGCAGCGTTGAAGGACGGGCAAACTACAATGAGCAGTTCTTC
CSVEGRANYNEQFF
>TRBV5-1|NA|NA|TRBJ2-1
TGCGCCAGCAGCTTTAGCGGAACAACCTACAATGAGCAGTTCTTC
CASSFSGTTYNEQFF
>TRBV11-1|NA|NA|TRBJ2-1
TGCGCCAGCAGAACTTTTGGGAAAGGGGGCTACAATGAGCAGTTCTTC
CASRTFGKGGYNEQFF
>TRBV12-3/TRBV12-4|NA|many|TRBJ1-4
TGTGCCAGCAGCCCGGCTACAGGGATAGGTGAAAAACTGTTTTTT
CASSPATGIGEKLFF
>TRBV11-2|TRBD2|NA|TRBJ2-7
TGTGCCAGCATCTTAGATCGGGGACTAGCAGGAGGGTACGAGCAGTACTTC
CASILDRGLAGGYEQYF
>TRBV11-3|TRBD2|few|TRBJ2-3
TGTGGCAGCAGTCAGGGACTAGCGGGGTTTACCCAGTATTTT
CGSSQGLAGFTQYF
>TRBV5-5|NA|many|TRBJ2-5
TGTGCCAGCAGCTTGGGGGAAGGGGCGGAGACCCAGTACTTC
CASSLGEGAETQYF
>TRBV20-1|NA|few|TRBJ2-5
TGCAGTGCTAGTACCAGCGATGGGGAGACCCAGTACTTC
CSASTSDGETQYF
>TRBV4-1|NA|NA|TRBJ2-1
TGCGCCAGCAGCCAAGATCCAGCGGGCGATATCTCCTACAATGAGCAGTTCTTC
CASSQDPAGDISYNEQFF
>TRBV11-2|NA|once|TRBJ2-3
TGTGCCAGCAGCTTAACGGGTGAAACAGATGCACAGTATTTC
CASSLTGETDAQYF
>TRBV4-1|TRBD2|NA|TRBJ2-1
TGCACCAGCAGCCTTTCGGCGACTAGCAATGCGCGGTTTTTC
CTSSLSATSNARFF
>TRBV6-6|TRBD1|NA|TRBJ1-6
TGTGTCAGCAGCCCACCGGGGACAGGGGTTTTTTCGCCCCTCCACTTT
CVSSPPGTGVFSPLHF
>TRBV7-2|TRBD2|few|TRBJ2-2
TGTGCCACTCTGACTAGCGGGACTACCGGGGAGCTGTTTTTT
CATLTSGTTGELFF
>TRBV20-1|NA|many|TRBJ1-4
TGCAGTGCTAGAGATCAAGGGGGGTCGGGTGAAAAACTGTTTTTT
CSARDQGGSGEKLFF
>TRBV29-1|NA|once|TRBJ2-1
TGCAGCGTTTATACTGGGACCAACAATGAGCAGTTCTTC
CSVYTGTNNEQFF
>TRBV4-2|NA|NA|TRBJ1-6
TGTGCCAGCAGCCAAGATTCGGGGGTTGGTTCGCACCTCCACTTT
CASSQDSGVGSHLHF
>TRBV10-3|NA|NA|TRBJ1-2
TGTGCCATCAGTGGACAGACTAACTATGGCTACACCTTC
CAISGQTNYGYTF